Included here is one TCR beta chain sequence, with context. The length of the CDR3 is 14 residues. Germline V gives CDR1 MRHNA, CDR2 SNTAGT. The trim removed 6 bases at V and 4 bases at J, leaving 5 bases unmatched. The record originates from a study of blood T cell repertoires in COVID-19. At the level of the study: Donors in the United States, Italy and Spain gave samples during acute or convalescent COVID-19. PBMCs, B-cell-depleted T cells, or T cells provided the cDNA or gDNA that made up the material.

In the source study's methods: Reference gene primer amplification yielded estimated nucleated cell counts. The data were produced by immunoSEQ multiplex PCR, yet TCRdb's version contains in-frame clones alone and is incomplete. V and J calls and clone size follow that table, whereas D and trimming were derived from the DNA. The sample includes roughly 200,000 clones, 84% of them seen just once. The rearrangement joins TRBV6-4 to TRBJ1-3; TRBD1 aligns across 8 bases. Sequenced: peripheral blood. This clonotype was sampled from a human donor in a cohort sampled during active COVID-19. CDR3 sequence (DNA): TGTGCCAGCAGGAGACAGGGGAACGGAAACACCATATATTTT. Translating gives CASRRQGNGNTIYF.